Sequencing of this T cell receptor beta chain was carried out in a study of cytotoxic CD8 clonotypes in ibrutinib-treated CLL. Study-level information: Enrolment comprised about 10 relapsed/refractory and over 14 treatment-naive patients; about 17 were IGHV unmutated. Among patients, approximately 24 responded partially and 2 completely; 15 or so then stayed remitted and around 12 progressed after median about six years. General study points: A difference in sampling times existed between sustained-remission and progressing patients.

Clones were read by immunoSEQ multiplex PCR, and TCRdb kept only the in-frame ones, dropping some. The sample records some 19,000 clones, roughly 80% being singletons. Trimming shortened V by 1 base and J by 0 bases, and 10 bases separated the two germline ends. Germline CDR1 reads SGHVS; CDR2 reads FNYEAQ. The CDR3 contains 16 residues. Concerning this clone: The target antigen is unknown.

This clonotype was sampled from a human donor with chronic lymphocytic leukemia. Sequences were derived from PBMCs, sampled before ibrutinib treatment. V is TRBV7-6 and J is TRBJ1-3; no reliable D call. The CDR3 loop reads CASSLGPGRSGNTIYF. In DNA, the CDR3 is TGTGCCAGCAGCTTAGGCCCGGGTCGCTCTGGAAACACCATATATTTT.